This T cell receptor beta chain is from a study of shared clonotypes between healthy human individuals. Overall study results and limits: Naive subsets typically showed greater estimated richness than memory subsets. The generation probabilities recorded for non-shared clonotypes fell below those of clonotypes shared by all four donors. Among a handful of donors, approximately 5.4% of naive CD4 clonotypes were found in common. Inspection by rarefaction showed sorted-subset sequencing to be incomplete despite large depth.

About this clone itself: Its cognate antigen is unknown.

Measured with immunoSEQ multiplex PCR; TCRdb has only the in-frame clones, and not every one. The profile shows about 2.5 million clones, roughly 92% of them singletons. V lost 3 bases, J lost 2 bases, and 14 bases lay in between. There are 15 residues in the CDR3. The germline V gene has CDR1 MDHEN and CDR2 SYDVKM. The receptor was derived from a man younger than 35 in good health. Some clones in this sample may be carry-over from other donors' samples. The material sequenced was naive CD4+ T cells from PBMCs. As to subset: CD45RA+ positively selected. The genes are TRBV28 and TRBJ2-7, with D possibly being TRBD1 or TRBD2 (5 bases each). The CDR3 protein is CASSLKIGTPYEQYF. CDR3 bases: TGTGCCAGCAGTTTGAAAATCGGGACCCCCTACGAGCAGTACTTC. Together with reference TRBV28 and TRBJ2-7, the CDR3 gives the full variable domain: DVKVTQSSRYLVKRTGEKVFLECVQDMDHENMFWYRQDPGLGLRLIYFSYDVKMKEKGDIPEGYSVSREKKERFSLILESASTNQTSMYLCASSLKIGTPYEQYFGPGTRLTVT.